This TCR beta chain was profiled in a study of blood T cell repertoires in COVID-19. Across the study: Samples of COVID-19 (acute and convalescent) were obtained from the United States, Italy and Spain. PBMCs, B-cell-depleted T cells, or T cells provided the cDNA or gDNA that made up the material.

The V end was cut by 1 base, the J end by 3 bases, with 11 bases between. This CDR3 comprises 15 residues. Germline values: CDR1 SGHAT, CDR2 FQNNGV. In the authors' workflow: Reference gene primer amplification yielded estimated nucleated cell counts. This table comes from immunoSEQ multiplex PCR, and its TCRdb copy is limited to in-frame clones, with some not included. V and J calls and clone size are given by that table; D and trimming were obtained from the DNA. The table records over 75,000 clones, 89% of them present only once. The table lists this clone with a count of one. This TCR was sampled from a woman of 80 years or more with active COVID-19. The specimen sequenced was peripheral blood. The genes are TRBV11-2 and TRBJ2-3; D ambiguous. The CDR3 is CASSLGSRDTDTQYF. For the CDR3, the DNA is TGTGCCAGCAGCTTAGGTAGCCGCGATACAGATACGCAGTATTTT.